What follows are 30 T cell receptor beta chains derived from one specimen sequenced in a study of early T cells in non-severe SARS-CoV-2 infection (dated by TCRdb to about 2021). The library was produced with 5' RACE. Instrument used: NextSeq 500. TCRdb applied fastp at Q25 and MiXCR to the public reads, then kept only in-frame beta chains. Here each entry gathers all rows of one CDR3 protein and keeps the most common genes and DNA. The sample table shows some 98,000 distinct CDR3 sequences, and roughly 15% are seen once. Around 1.3% of the sample is in the top ten clones. The sample consisted of whole blood. The receptors come from an adult who was a healthcare worker with PCR-confirmed SARS-CoV-2 infection or an uninfected control (not recorded which).

This clonotype was detected only a few times. This chain connects TRBV10-2 to TRBJ2-1, with 8 positions matching TRBD1. This CDR3 has 14 amino acids. The germline V gene has CDR1 WSHSY and CDR2 SAAADI. The V gene end was trimmed by 4 bases and the J gene end by 4 bases; junction bases not matched to a gene: 3. For the CDR3, the DNA is TGCGCCAGCAGTGGGCAGGGGGCGTACAATGAGCAGTTCTTC. Its protein product is CASSGQGAYNEQFF.

This clonotype was seen a few times. The chain is built from TRBV28 and TRBJ2-7, with 7 nucleotides matching TRBD1. The CDR3 loop spans 13 amino acids. The V segment lost 6 bases and the J segment 2 bases; nucleotides outside the gene matches: 4. CDR1 and CDR2 from the germline V gene are MDHEN and SYDVKM. The CDR3 here is CASRRTGAYEQYF. CDR3 in DNA: TGTGCCAGCAGGAGAACAGGGGCCTACGAGCAGTACTTC.

This clonotype has a handful of counts. The chain couples TRBV13 to TRBJ2-3, with D possibly being TRBD1 or TRBD2 (7 bases each). CDR1 PRHDT and CDR2 FYEKMQ come from the germline V gene (reference sequence). Trimming took 5 bases from V and 3 from J, leaving 18 bases between them. The CDR3 consists of 16 residues. CDR3 sequence reads: CASSPAGGGRTDTQYF. The CDR3 region has the DNA TGTGCCAGCAGCCCCGCAGGGGGGGGCAGGACAGATACGCAGTATTTT.

This clonotype was found a few times. The V call is TRBV27, the J call TRBJ1-1, with 8 nucleotides matching TRBD1. This CDR3 region has 15 residues. Germline assignment: CDR1 MNHEY and CDR2 SMNVEV (reference sequence). J was trimmed by 3 bases and V by 3 bases; bases with no gene match: 6. CDR3 residues: CASSFARGRDTEAFF. The CDR3 nucleotides read TGTGCCAGCAGTTTTGCCAGGGGGCGCGACACTGAAGCTTTCTTT.

This rearrangement joins TRBV30 to TRBJ1-2; possibly TRBD1 for D (6 bases). From germline, CDR1 is GTSNPN and CDR2 SVGIG (reference sequence). CDR3 length: 17 residues. Trimming removed 5 bases from V and 5 bases from J, with 27 bases in between. CDR3 DNA sequence: TGTGCCTGGGAAAGATCCCGGGACACGTTCGGTCCGTATGGCTACACCTTC. Its translation is CAWERSRDTFGPYGYTF.

The V call is TRBV4-3, the J call TRBJ2-3; no clear D gene. The CDR3 contains 15 residues. Trimming took 0 bases from V and 4 from J, leaving 11 bases between them. Per the germline V gene, CDR1 is LGHNA and CDR2 is YSLEER. The CDR3 bases are TGCGCCAGCAGCCAAGAGAGGCTACCCCCAGATACGCAGTATTTT. Residues: CASSQERLPPDTQYF.

A few counts support this clonotype. V usage is TRBV7-6 and J usage is TRBJ2-3; D possibly uses TRBD1 or TRBD2 (5 bases each). CDR1 SGHVS and CDR2 FNYEAQ come from the germline V gene. The CDR3 spans 15 residues. V lost 5 bases to trimming and J lost 2 bases, with 14 bases between them. The CDR3 sequence is CASSPGWGDTDTQYF. The CDR3 coding sequence is TGTGCCAGCAGCCCGGGGTGGGGCGACACAGATACGCAGTATTTT.

The sample holds a few counts of this clonotype. V is TRBV27 and J is TRBJ2-7; D may be TRBD2 (6 bases). The germline V gene has CDR1 MNHEY and CDR2 SMNVEV (reference sequence). Trimming removed 5 bases from V and 3 bases from J, with 14 bases in between. This CDR3 has 14 residues. CDR3 sequence reads: CASSGRDSGYEQYF. The CDR3 region has the DNA TGTGCCAGCAGTGGACGCGATAGCGGCTACGAGCAGTACTTC.

Only a few counts were recorded for this clonotype. The J gene is TRBJ1-1, the V gene TRBV6-2 or TRBV6-3; D gene ambiguous. Germline V CDR1 and CDR2: MNHEY, SVGEGT. The CDR3 totals 11 residues. V was shortened by 0 bases and J by 7 bases, with 3 bases between the two germline ends. CDR3 residues: CASSYSVEAFF. The CDR3 DNA follows: TGTGCCAGCAGTTACTCGGTTGAAGCTTTCTTT.

The CDR3 sequence: CASSLGGARSADEQYF. The CDR3 DNA sequence: TGTGCCAGCAGCTTAGGGGGTGCCAGGTCCGCAGACGAGCAGTACTTC. The chain combines TRBV11-2 with TRBJ2-7; D not certain. Between the trimmed V and J ends, which lost 1 base and 5 bases, there was a span of 18 bases. Per the germline V gene, CDR1 is SGHAT and CDR2 is FQNNGV. The CDR3 runs 16 residues.

The chain carries TRBV12-3 or TRBV12-4 and TRBJ1-3; 7 bases fit TRBD1. V trimming: 7 bases; J trimming: 0 bases; junction bases outside the gene matches: 9. The CDR3 is 16 amino acids. This chain's CDR3 is CASNRDSFISGNTIYF. In nucleotides, the CDR3 is TGTGCCAGCAACAGGGACAGCTTCATCTCTGGAAACACCATATATTTT.

This clonotype was counted many times. This chain links TRBV11-2 with TRBJ2-7; 7 bases align to TRBD1. The CDR3 covers 12 residues. V shed 3 bases and J 5 bases; nucleotides not matched to a gene: 1. Germline V gene data show CDR1 as SGHAT and CDR2 as FQNNGV. CDR3 residues: CASSFRGNEQYF. The CDR3 DNA follows: TGTGCCAGCAGCTTCAGGGGGAACGAGCAGTACTTC.

The chain has TRBV19 and TRBJ1-4; no clear D. This CDR3 is built from 13 residues. The V end was cut by 4 bases, the J end by 7 bases, with 10 bases between. Germline CDR1 is LNHDA and CDR2 is SQIVND (reference sequence). CDR3: CASSKGRSEKLFF. The CDR3 coding sequence is TGTGCCAGTAGTAAAGGGAGGAGTGAAAAACTGTTTTTT.

At least ten counts were recorded for this clonotype. The chain combines TRBV2 with TRBJ2-1; TRBD2 is a possible D gene (5 bases). The V gene lost 8 bases and the J gene lost 1 base, with 12 bases spanning the gap. This CDR3 has 14 amino acids. Germline V lookup: CDR1 SNHLY, CDR2 FYNNEI. DNA for the CDR3: TGTGCCAGCCACAGACTACCATCCTACAATGAGCAGTTCTTC. It translates to CASHRLPSYNEQFF. Supplemented by reference TRBV2 and TRBJ2-1, the full variable domain reads EPEVTQTPSHQVTQMGQEVILRCVPISNHLYFYWYRQILGQKVEFLVSFYNNEISEKSEIFDDQFSVERPDGSNFTLKIRSTKLEDSAMYFCASHRLPSYNEQFFGPGTRLTVL.

This clonotype was seen a handful of times. The chain carries TRBV6-2 or TRBV6-3 and TRBJ2-5; TRBD1 is a possible D gene (6 bases). This CDR3 spans 13 amino acids. Per germline, CDR1 MNHEY and CDR2 SVGEGT. V lost 7 bases, J lost 7 bases, and 16 bases lay in between. The CDR3 is CASNRDAPGTQYF. The CDR3 nucleotides are TGTGCCAGCAACAGGGACGCCCCCGGGACCCAGTACTTC.

V usage is TRBV6-1 and J usage is TRBJ1-1; D may be TRBD1 (5 bases). Germline V gives CDR1 MNHNS, CDR2 SASEGT. This CDR3 contains 14 residues. V dropped 7 bases and J dropped 4 bases, with 16 bases sitting between them. Here the CDR3 DNA reads TGTGCCAGCACAAAGGGGCGAGGTAGCACTGAAGCTTTCTTT. The encoded protein is CASTKGRGSTEAFF.

The chain is built from TRBV6-2 or TRBV6-3 and TRBJ1-1, with TRBD1 matching 8 bases. CDR3 size: 16 residues. Unmatched junction bases numbered 9, after V lost 6 bases and J lost 0 bases. CDR1 is MNHEY and CDR2 is SVGEGT in the germline V gene. The DNA of the CDR3 is TGTGCCAGCAGCTATCTGAGACAGGGGCTGAACACTGAAGCTTTCTTT. This sequence encodes CASSYLRQGLNTEAFF.

This clonotype was counted only a few times. The rearrangement joins TRBV5-1 to TRBJ1-2; 7 bases match TRBD1. V lost 1 base, J lost 5 bases, and 5 bases stayed unmatched. The CDR3 covers 14 residues. Germline CDR1 is SGHRS and CDR2 is YFSETQ. The CDR3 nucleotides read TGCGCCAGCAGCTTGAGAGGGGGCGGTTATGGCTACACCTTC. This translates into CASSLRGGGYGYTF.

This clonotype was recorded a few times. This chain uses TRBV6-8 with TRBJ2-1, with 8 bases fitting TRBD2. The V and J ends lost 6 bases and 16 bases, in that order; junction bases with no gene match: 11. Germline CDR1 reads MNHGY; CDR2 reads SAAAGT. This CDR3 comprises 12 residues. The CDR3 nucleotides read TGTGCCAGCAGCCCTATTAGCGGGAATCGATTCTTC. Translating it yields CASSPISGNRFF.

This clonotype is classed as medium-sized. This rearrangement joins TRBV4-2 to TRBJ2-3; 9 bases match TRBD1. The J segment lost 3 bases and the V segment lost 0 bases, leaving 7 bases of the junction unmatched. The CDR3 is made up of 17 amino acids. The germline CDR1 and CDR2 sequences are LGHNA and YNFKEQ. The CDR3: CASSQDTGGSGTDTQYF. In DNA, the CDR3 is TGTGCCAGCAGCCAAGATACAGGGGGCTCGGGGACAGATACGCAGTATTTT.

This clonotype was seen at least ten times. The genes are TRBV27 and TRBJ2-3; tentatively, D is TRBD1 (7 bases). The CDR3 is made up of 15 amino acids. V was pared by 0 bases and J by 6 bases, with 13 bases between. Germline CDR1 and CDR2: MNHEY and SMNVEV (reference sequence). The CDR3 loop is CASSLSLSGGDTQYF. Here the CDR3 DNA reads TGTGCCAGCAGTTTATCCCTCTCAGGGGGGGATACGCAGTATTTT.

V gene TRBV7-2 combines with J gene TRBJ2-1; TRBD2 matches 7 bases. Germline lookup yields CDR1 SGHTA and CDR2 FQGNSA. Trimming cost V 5 bases and J 1 base; bases outside gene matches: 8. The CDR3 is 16 residues long. In DNA, the CDR3 is TGTGCCAGCAGCATCCTAGCGGCACTATCCTACAATGAGCAGTTCTTC. Residues: CASSILAALSYNEQFF.

The rearrangement links TRBV10-2 to TRBJ2-3; TRBD2 matches 9 bases. Looked up from germline, CDR1 is WSHSY and CDR2 is SAAADI. The V gene end was trimmed by 4 bases and the J gene end by 5 bases; junction bases not matched to a gene: 7. This CDR3 region has 15 residues. CDR3 nucleotide sequence: TGCGCCAGCAGTGCTACCGGGACTAGCCGAGATACGCAGTATTTT. This translates into CASSATGTSRDTQYF.

This clonotype was seen only a few times. The gene calls are TRBV12-5 and TRBJ1-2; no clear D. The V gene's germline CDR1 is LGHNT and CDR2 FRNRAP. CDR3 length equals 13 residues. The germline V and J ends were trimmed by 2 bases and 2 bases, with 6 bases remaining between them. CDR3 DNA sequence: TGTGCTAGTGGTTTGAAGAAAAACTATGGCTACACCTTC. Translated, it gives CASGLKKNYGYTF.

The J gene is TRBJ2-5, the V gene TRBV4-2; the match to TRBD2 covers 11 bases. Germline V gene lookup returns CDR1 LGHNA and CDR2 YNFKEQ. The length of the CDR3 is 16 residues. V shed 3 bases and J 1 base; nucleotides not matched to a gene: 4. The CDR3 DNA reads as TGTGCCAGCAGCCAGGGAACTAGCGGGGGCCAAGAGACCCAGTACTTC. It yields the protein CASSQGTSGGQETQYF.

The J gene is TRBJ2-4, the V gene TRBV3-2. TRBV3-2 is a pseudogene. The CDR3 totals 16 residues. CDR3 DNA: TGTGCCAGCAGCCAAGAATCTCCTAACGCCAAAAACATTCAGTACTTC. Amino acids: CASSQESPNAKNIQYF.

A few counts support this clonotype. The gene calls are TRBV6-4 and TRBJ1-1; 11 bases line up with TRBD1. V was clipped by 2 bases and J by 4 bases; unmatched bases: 0. CDR3 length equals 14 residues. CDR1 MRHNA and CDR2 SNTAGT come from the germline V gene. CDR3 region: CASSDGQGATEAFF. The CDR3 region has the DNA TGTGCCAGCAGTGACGGACAGGGGGCCACTGAAGCTTTCTTT.

The table lists this clonotype with a few counts. V gene TRBV7-9 combines with J gene TRBJ2-2; D ambiguous. V gave up 1 base and J gave up 4 bases, with 7 bases separating them. The germline V gene has CDR1 SEHNR and CDR2 FQNEAQ (reference sequence). The CDR3 has 14 amino acids. CDR3 in amino acids: CASSLGHTTGELFF. The DNA for the CDR3 is TGTGCCAGCAGCTTAGGACATACCACCGGGGAGCTGTTTTTT.

There are a few counts of this clonotype. The V gene is TRBV28, the J gene TRBJ1-2, with D tentatively TRBD1 (6 bases). The CDR3 spans 18 residues. Germline V CDR1 and CDR2: MDHEN, SYDVKM. V was clipped by 4 bases and J by 4 bases, with 25 bases between them. CDR3 in DNA: TGTGCCAGCAGTTCTGGGGGGCGCCGAACGAATTTCCTCTATGGCTACACCTTC. Protein sequence: CASSSGGRRTNFLYGYTF.

The V call is TRBV7-9, the J call TRBJ1-2; 7 positions match TRBD1. CDR3 length: 15 residues. Per the germline V gene, CDR1 is SEHNR and CDR2 is FQNEAQ (reference sequence). Trimming cost V 4 bases and J 5 bases; bases outside gene matches: 10. The CDR3 region is CASSSPGTERYGYTF. The DNA of the CDR3 is TGTGCCAGCAGCTCACCTGGGACAGAGCGATATGGCTACACCTTC.